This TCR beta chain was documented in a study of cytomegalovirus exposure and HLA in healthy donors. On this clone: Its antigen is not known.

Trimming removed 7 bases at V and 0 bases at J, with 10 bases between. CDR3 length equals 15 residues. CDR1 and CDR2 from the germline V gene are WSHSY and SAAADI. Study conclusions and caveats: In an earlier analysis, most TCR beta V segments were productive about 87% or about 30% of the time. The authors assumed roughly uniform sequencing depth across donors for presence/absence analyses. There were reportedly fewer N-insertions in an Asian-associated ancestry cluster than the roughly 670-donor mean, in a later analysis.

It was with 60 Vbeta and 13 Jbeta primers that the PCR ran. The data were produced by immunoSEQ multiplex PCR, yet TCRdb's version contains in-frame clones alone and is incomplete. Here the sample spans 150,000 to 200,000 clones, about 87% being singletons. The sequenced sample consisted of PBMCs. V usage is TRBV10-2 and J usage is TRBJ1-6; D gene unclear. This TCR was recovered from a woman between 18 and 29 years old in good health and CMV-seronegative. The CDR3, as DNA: TGCGCCAGCACTCCGAGGAGCTCCTATAATTCACCCCTCCACTTT. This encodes CASTPRSSYNSPLHF.